These 29 T cell receptor beta chains came from one sample sequenced in a study of T-cell reconstitution after alpha-beta-depleted transplantation in children. TCRbeta library construction was performed incorporating unique molecular identifiers. TCRdb reprocessed the PCR reads with MiXCR, giving one entry per CDR3 protein. This sample has 500,000 to 600,000 distinct CDR3 sequences; around 27% occur once, and the top ten carry just over 35%. The input for sequencing was PBMCs, taken before TCRalphabeta/CD19-depleted stem cell transplant. All receptors derive from a boy younger than two with Wiskott-Aldrich syndrome, due to receive a stem cell transplant.

This clonotype has only a few counts. The V call is TRBV10-3, the J call TRBJ2-7; D remains unclear. The CDR3 is 17 residues long. The V gene lost 1 base and the J gene lost 3 bases, with 19 bases spanning the gap. Germline V gives CDR1 ENHRY, CDR2 SYGVKD. CDR3 nucleotide sequence: TGTGCCATCAGTGAGTTCTACAGAGCCCCTGGATTCTACGAGCAGTACTTC. Translating it yields CAISEFYRAPGFYEQYF.

CDR3 DNA: TGTGCCAGCAGGGAAGGACAGGGCCCAGATACGCAGTATTTT. Protein: CASREGQGPDTQYF. V gene TRBV3-1 combines with J gene TRBJ2-3; 8 bases are shared with TRBD1. The CDR3 is made up of 14 amino acids. V was clipped by 6 bases and J by 4 bases; unmatched bases: 6. Germline loops: CDR1 LGHDT, CDR2 YNNKEL (reference sequence).

This clonotype was observed once. The chain carries TRBV7-3 and TRBJ2-2, with 12 bases matching TRBD2. Germline trimming cut 5 bases from V and 6 bases from J; bases unmatched to any gene: 7. Germline V gene data show CDR1 as SGHTA and CDR2 as FQGTGA. The CDR3 runs 16 residues. The CDR3 region is CASSQATSGSPGELFF. For the CDR3, the DNA is TGTGCCAGCAGCCAGGCGACTAGCGGGAGCCCCGGGGAGCTGTTTTTT.

This clonotype has just a few counts. The chain is built from TRBV5-1 and TRBJ2-6; D is ambiguous. V lost 0 bases and J 0 bases, leaving 7 bases between the germline ends. The germline gives CDR1 SGHRS, CDR2 YFSETQ. This CDR3 has 16 residues. The CDR3, as DNA: TGCGCCAGCAGCTTGGAGCCCGGCTCTGGGGCCAACGTCCTGACTTTC. Residues: CASSLEPGSGANVLTF.

CDR3 region: CSVSRWTSGSYEQYF. Written as DNA, the CDR3 is TGCAGCGTGTCCCGTTGGACTAGCGGGAGTTACGAGCAGTACTTC. The chain joins TRBV29-1 to TRBJ2-7, with 13 bases identical to TRBD2. After removal of 6 bases from V and 4 bases from J, the junction contained 9 bases not matched to a gene. The CDR3 spans 15 residues. The germline V gene encodes CDR1 SQVTM and CDR2 ANQGSEA.

The chain combines TRBV3-1 with TRBJ2-3; 8 bases fit TRBD2. This CDR3 comprises 20 residues. Per germline, CDR1 LGHDT and CDR2 YNNKEL (reference sequence). V lost 0 bases to trimming and J lost 2 bases; unmatched junction nucleotides: 16. The CDR3 DNA reads as TGTGCCAGCAGCCAAGATTGGAGGCGGGAGGTTTTCCTGATCACAGATACGCAGTATTTT. Its translation: CASSQDWRREVFLITDTQYF.

This clonotype was counted a few times. The chain is built from TRBV12-3 or TRBV12-4 and TRBJ2-4; no clear D gene. This CDR3 region has 13 residues. V lost 6 bases to trimming and J lost 3 bases, with 9 bases between them. CDR3: CASRGPDKNIQYF. The CDR3 DNA follows: TGTGCCAGCAGAGGCCCCGACAAAAACATTCAGTACTTC.

This chain's CDR3 is CASSIGPGRTNYGYTF. The CDR3 region has the DNA TGTGCCAGTAGTATAGGCCCGGGCAGGACTAACTATGGCTACACCTTC. V gene TRBV19 combines with J gene TRBJ1-2; D unclear. The CDR3 sequence is 16 residues long. V lost 1 base, J lost 0 bases, and 12 bases lay in between. CDR1 LNHDA and CDR2 SQIVND come from the germline V gene (reference sequence).

A remark on this clonotype: At one end, the junction sequence differs from germline, possibly due to a read error. The V gene is TRBV5-1, the J gene TRBJ2-1; D is possibly TRBD1 (6 bases). The CDR3 extends over 14 amino acids. The germline CDR1 and CDR2 sequences are SGHRS and YFSETQ. This chain's CDR3 is CTSYQGTVRNEQFF. The CDR3 DNA is TGCACCAGCTATCAGGGGACGGTGCGCAATGAGCAGTTCTTC.

The chain uses TRBV3-1 and TRBJ2-1, with D tentatively TRBD2 (5 bases). From germline, CDR1 is LGHDT and CDR2 YNNKEL (reference sequence). V was cut by 2 bases and J by 6 bases, with 14 bases left in between. The CDR3 length is 15 residues. The CDR3 is CASSQTPASSNEQFF. The CDR3, as DNA: TGTGCCAGCAGCCAAACTCCGGCTAGCTCCAATGAGCAGTTCTTC.

This chain uses TRBV29-1 with TRBJ2-5, with TRBD1 matching 7 bases. V gave up 4 bases and J gave up 3 bases; unmatched junction bases: 11. CDR1 SQVTM and CDR2 ANQGSEA come from the germline V gene. This CDR3 spans 15 amino acids. The CDR3 DNA is TGCAGCGTTGCGTCCGGGACAGACAAGAAAGAGACCCAGTACTTC. It specifies CSVASGTDKKETQYF.

The chain is built from TRBV20-1 and TRBJ2-1; possibly TRBD2 for D (6 bases). Germline lookup yields CDR1 DFQATT and CDR2 SNEGSKA (reference sequence). V dropped 1 base and J dropped 3 bases, with 34 bases sitting between them. The CDR3 length is 22 residues. DNA of the CDR3: TGCAGTGCTAGAGGGACCCTGGACCAGCGCTTGTTTGGGGGGAGGTACTACAATGAGCAGTTCTTC. This encodes CSARGTLDQRLFGGRYYNEQFF.

This clonotype has at least ten counts. The chain couples TRBV29-1 to TRBJ2-2; the D gene is possibly TRBD2 (5 bases). The length of the CDR3 is 14 residues. CDR1 is SQVTM, CDR2 ANQGSEA, per germline. Trimming took 1 base from V and 5 from J, leaving 11 bases between them. The CDR3 region is CSVEGRGLTGELFF. CDR3 bases: TGCAGCGTTGAAGGCAGAGGGCTTACCGGGGAGCTGTTTTTT.

The chain uses TRBV5-5 and TRBJ2-7; D is possibly TRBD1 or TRBD2 (6 bases each). The CDR3 consists of 16 residues. The germline V gene has CDR1 SGHKS and CDR2 YYEKEE (reference sequence). The V gene lost 3 bases and the J gene lost 2 bases, with 18 bases spanning the gap. CDR3 DNA: TGTGCCAGCAGCTCAACCCTGAAACGGGGGCCCTACGAGCAGTACTTC. Translated: CASSSTLKRGPYEQYF. Using reference TRBV5-5 and TRBJ2-7 for the parts outside the CDR3, the full variable domain is DAGVTQSPTHLIKTRGQQVTLRCSPISGHKSVSWYQQVLGQGPQFIFQYYEKEERGRGNFPDRFSARQFPNYSSELNVNALLLGDSALYLCASSSTLKRGPYEQYFGPGTRLTVT.

The CDR3 sequence: CATRTGNSPLHF. CDR3 in DNA: TGTGCCACCCGAACGGGCAATTCACCCCTCCACTTT. The rearrangement joins TRBV11-2 to TRBJ1-6, with D unresolved. Looked up from germline, CDR1 is SGHAT and CDR2 is FQNNGV. The CDR3 spans 12 residues. The V gene lost 10 bases and the J gene lost 7 bases, with 11 bases spanning the gap.

This clonotype appeared once. The V call is TRBV15, the J call TRBJ2-7; no definite D call. The CDR3 is 15 amino acids. The V gene lost 0 bases and the J gene lost 6 bases, with 15 bases spanning the gap. In germline, CDR1 is LNHNV, CDR2 YYDKDF (reference sequence). The CDR3 reads CATSRDRVLRSEQYF. DNA for the CDR3: TGTGCCACCAGCAGAGATCGTGTTTTGAGGAGCGAGCAGTACTTC.

This clonotype has only a few counts. The chain uses TRBV20-1 and TRBJ2-1; 7 nucleotides line up with TRBD2. The germline V gene encodes CDR1 DFQATT and CDR2 SNEGSKA (reference sequence). This CDR3 is built from 12 residues. J lost 7 bases, V lost 6 bases, and 6 bases had no gene match. The CDR3 reads CSAGRESNEQFF. The CDR3, as DNA: TGCAGTGCAGGGCGGGAGTCGAATGAGCAGTTCTTC.

The chain couples TRBV20-1 to TRBJ1-4, with a possible D match to TRBD1 (5 bases). Trimming stripped 1 base from V and 4 bases from J, with 10 bases between. Germline-derived CDR1 and CDR2 are DFQATT and SNEGSKA (reference sequence). The CDR3 runs to 14 residues. The CDR3 region is CSARGGSGNEKLFF. DNA for the CDR3: TGCAGTGCTAGAGGGGGCAGCGGTAATGAAAAACTGTTTTTT.

V is TRBV10-3 and J is TRBJ2-5, with TRBD2 identical over 10 bases. CDR1 and CDR2 (germline): ENHRY, SYGVKD. V was clipped by 7 bases and J by 5 bases; unmatched bases: 4. The CDR3 runs to 13 residues. The CDR3: CAITSGRGETQYF. CDR3 nucleotide sequence: TGTGCCATCACCAGCGGGAGGGGGGAGACCCAGTACTTC.

This rearrangement joins TRBV6-1 to TRBJ1-1, with D possibly being TRBD1 (5 bases). CDR3 size: 15 residues. Trimming pared 6 bases from V and 2 bases from J, leaving 16 bases between. Germline lookup yields CDR1 MNHNS and CDR2 SASEGT. Here the CDR3 DNA reads TGTGCCAGCAGAAGACCGAGGACACCTAACACTGAAGCTTTCTTT. Its protein product is CASRRPRTPNTEAFF.

This clonotype has just a few counts. V and J are TRBV5-1 and TRBJ2-1; TRBD2 aligns across 13 bases. The germline V gene encodes CDR1 SGHRS and CDR2 YFSETQ. With V trimmed by 3 bases and J by 10 bases, 7 bases remained unmatched. The CDR3 has 15 residues. The CDR3 DNA reads as TGCGCCAGCAGCTACGGGACTAGCGGGACCGGAGAGCAGTTCTTC. This encodes CASSYGTSGTGEQFF.

The table lists this clonotype with many counts. The chain links TRBV20-1 to TRBJ2-3; 11 bases fit TRBD2. From germline, CDR1 is DFQATT and CDR2 SNEGSKA (reference sequence). The CDR3 totals 16 residues. The ends lost 4 bases at V and 4 bases at J; junction bases unmatched: 10. CDR3 region: CSAIPSGRRDADTQYF. In DNA form, the CDR3 reads TGCAGTGCTATCCCTAGCGGGAGGCGAGATGCAGATACGCAGTATTTT.

The genes are TRBV20-1 and TRBJ2-7, with a possible D match to TRBD2 (6 bases). V lost 1 base, J lost 6 bases, and 16 bases lay in between. CDR3 size: 14 residues. Germline CDR1 reads DFQATT; CDR2 reads SNEGSKA (reference sequence). For the CDR3, the DNA is TGCAGTGCTAGAGCGGGGGACCGGAAGGTCGAGCAGTACTTC. Encoded protein: CSARAGDRKVEQYF.

In its sample, this clonotype was seen a few times. V is TRBV20-1 and J is TRBJ2-1; D is possibly TRBD1 (6 bases). The CDR3 extends over 16 amino acids. Germline V gives CDR1 DFQATT, CDR2 SNEGSKA (reference sequence). V dropped 0 bases and J dropped 7 bases, with 19 bases sitting between them. The CDR3: CSAREGLETGDNEQFF. The CDR3 DNA is TGCAGTGCTAGAGAAGGTCTTGAGACAGGAGATAATGAGCAGTTCTTC.

This clonotype has just a few counts. The chain uses TRBV5-1 and TRBJ2-7, with 8 positions matching TRBD2. This CDR3 spans 15 amino acids. The germline V gene encodes CDR1 SGHRS and CDR2 YFSETQ. V was pared by 3 bases and J by 0 bases, with 5 bases of the junction left unmatched. CDR3 DNA: TGCGCCAGCAGCTCCTCTAGCGGGTTCTCCTACGAGCAGTACTTC. This encodes CASSSSSGFSYEQYF. The whole variable domain, filled in from reference TRBV5-1 and TRBJ2-7, reads KAGVTQTPRYLIKTRGQQVTLSCSPISGHRSVSWYQQTPGQGLQFLFEYFSETQRNKGNFPGRFSGRQFSNSRSEMNVSTLELGDSALYLCASSSSSGFSYEQYFGPGTRLTVT.

In its sample, this clonotype was seen a few times. The J gene is TRBJ2-2, the V gene TRBV12-3 or TRBV12-4, with D unresolved. The CDR3 consists of 16 residues. V lost 2 bases to trimming and J lost 1 base, with 11 bases between them. The CDR3 sequence is CASSLIRLMNTGELFF. CDR3 coding DNA: TGTGCCAGCAGTTTAATCAGGCTAATGAACACCGGGGAGCTGTTTTTT.

This clonotype has only a few counts. The chain combines TRBV20-1 with TRBJ2-7; D possibly corresponds to TRBD2 (5 bases). The CDR3 contains 12 residues. CDR1 DFQATT and CDR2 SNEGSKA come from the germline V gene (reference sequence). The germline V and J ends were trimmed by 1 base and 2 bases, with 6 bases remaining between them. The CDR3 coding sequence is TGCAGTGCTAGAGCGAGGGCCTACGAGCAGTACTTC. Encoded protein: CSARARAYEQYF.

The table lists this clonotype with a few counts. The chain uses TRBV7-9 and TRBJ2-4; D may be TRBD2 (6 bases). The germline CDR1 and CDR2 sequences are SEHNR and FQNEAQ (reference sequence). Trimming cost V 3 bases and J 7 bases, with 16 bases left between them. This CDR3 has 15 residues. Here the CDR3 reads CASSFRTGGSNIQYF. The CDR3 bases are TGTGCCAGCAGCTTCAGGACCGGGGGATCGAACATTCAGTACTTC.

The V gene is TRBV11-2, the J gene TRBJ1-1; maybe TRBD1 (6 bases). The CDR3 loop spans 18 amino acids. V shed 2 bases and J shed 2 bases, with 21 bases lying between them. CDR1 is SGHAT and CDR2 is FQNNGV in the germline V gene. The CDR3 nucleotides read TGTGCCAGCAGCTTATTCGGGGTAACAGGGATCGGCAACACTGAAGCTTTCTTT. Translating gives CASSLFGVTGIGNTEAFF. The full variable domain, in which reference TRBV11-2 and TRBJ1-1 provide the parts outside the CDR3, is EAGVAQSPRYKIIEKRQSVAFWCNPISGHATLYWYQQILGQGPKLLIQFQNNGVVDDSQLPKDRFSAERLKGVDSTLKIQPAKLEDSAVYLCASSLFGVTGIGNTEAFFGQGTRLTVV.